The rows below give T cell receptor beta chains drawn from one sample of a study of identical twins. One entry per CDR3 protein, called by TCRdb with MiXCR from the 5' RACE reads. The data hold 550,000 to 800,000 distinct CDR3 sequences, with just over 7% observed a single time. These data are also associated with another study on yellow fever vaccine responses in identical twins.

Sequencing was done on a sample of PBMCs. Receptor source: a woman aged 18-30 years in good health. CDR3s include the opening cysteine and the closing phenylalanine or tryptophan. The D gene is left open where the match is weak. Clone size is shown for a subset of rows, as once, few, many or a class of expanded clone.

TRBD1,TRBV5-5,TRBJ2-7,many,TGTGCCAGCAGTTTGAGGGACAGGGGATCCTACGAGCAGTACTTC,CASSLRDRGSYEQYF
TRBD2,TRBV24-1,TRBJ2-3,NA,TGTGCCACCAGTGACCCGAACCTACTAGCGGAAAGGAGGGATACGCAGTATTTT,CATSDPNLLAERRDTQYF
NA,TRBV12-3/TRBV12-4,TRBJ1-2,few,TGTGCCAGCAGTTTTGGGCTTGTAGGCACCTTC,CASSFGLVGTF
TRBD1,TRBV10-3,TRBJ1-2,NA,TGTGCCATCAGTGAGTCCGACAGGGGCTATGGCTACACCTTC,CAISESDRGYGYTF
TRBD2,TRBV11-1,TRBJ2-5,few,TGTGCCAGCAGCCCAGGACTAGCGGGGGGGCCCCGCACAGAGACCCAGTACTTC,CASSPGLAGGPRTETQYF
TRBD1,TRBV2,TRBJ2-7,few,TGTGCCAGCGGGACAGGTACCGACGAGCAGTACTTC,CASGTGTDEQYF
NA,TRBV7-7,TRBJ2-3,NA,TGTGCCAGCAGCCCACCCGGGGAAGATACGCAGTATTTT,CASSPPGEDTQYF
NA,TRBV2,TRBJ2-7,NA,TGTGCCAGCAGTGAAGCGGGGTTTAGGGTCTACGAGCAGTACTTC,CASSEAGFRVYEQYF
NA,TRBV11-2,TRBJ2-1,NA,TGTGCCAGCAGCCTAGAGCTCACGAGGTTCACCTACAATGAGCAGTTCTTC,CASSLELTRFTYNEQFF
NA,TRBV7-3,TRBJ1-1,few,TGTGCCAGCAGCTTAAGGGCCTTGGAGGGTGAAGCTTTCTTT,CASSLRALEGEAFF
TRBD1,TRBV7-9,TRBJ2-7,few,TGTGCCAGCAGCTTCCGACAGGGAAGTACCTACGAGCAGTACTTC,CASSFRQGSTYEQYF
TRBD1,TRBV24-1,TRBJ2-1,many,TGTGCCACCAGTGACCACGGGACAGGGGTCAATGAGCAGTTCTTC,CATSDHGTGVNEQFF
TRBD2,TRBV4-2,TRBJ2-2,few,TGTGCCAGCAGCCAAGCTCTAGCGGGTACTCACACCGGGGAGCTGTTTTTT,CASSQALAGTHTGELFF
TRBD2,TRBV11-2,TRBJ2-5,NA,TGTGCCAGCAGCGAAAGCGGGGGACAAGAGACCCAGTACTTC,CASSESGGQETQYF
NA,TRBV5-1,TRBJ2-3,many,TGCGCCAGCACCGACAGACCGAGCACAGATACGCAGTATTTT,CASTDRPSTDTQYF
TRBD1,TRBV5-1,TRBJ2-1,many,TGCGCCAGCAGCTCGGGACAGGGTTTCTACAATGAGCAGTTCTTC,CASSSGQGFYNEQFF
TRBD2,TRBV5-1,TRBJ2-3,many,TGCGCCAGCATGAGGACGGGGGTCGAGCGGGAGAGGGATACGCAGTATTTT,CASMRTGVERERDTQYF
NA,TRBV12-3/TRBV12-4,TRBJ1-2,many,TGTGCCAGCAGTTGGGGTGGTGGCTACACCTTC,CASSWGGGYTF
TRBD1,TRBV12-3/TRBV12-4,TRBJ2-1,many,TGTGCCAGCAGTTCCGGACAGGGTAACAATGAGCAGTTCTTC,CASSSGQGNNEQFF
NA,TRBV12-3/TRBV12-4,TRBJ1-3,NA,TGTGCCAGCAGTTCTTTCTTGGCAAACACCATATATTTT,CASSSFLANTIYF
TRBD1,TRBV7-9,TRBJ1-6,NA,TGTGCCAGCAGCCCGGGAACAGGGGGCTATAATTCACCCCTCCACTTT,CASSPGTGGYNSPLHF
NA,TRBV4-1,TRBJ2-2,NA,TGCGCCAGCAGCCAAGATCCCAGCACCGGGGAGCTGTTTTTT,CASSQDPSTGELFF
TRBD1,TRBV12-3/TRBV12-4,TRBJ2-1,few,TGTGCCAGCGGCCGGACAGGGGGATTCATTGAGCAGTTCTTC,CASGRTGGFIEQFF
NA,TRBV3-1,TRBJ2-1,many,TGTGCCAGCAGCCAAGTCTACCTTAGCTCCTACAATGAGCAGTTCTTC,CASSQVYLSSYNEQFF
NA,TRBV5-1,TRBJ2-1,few,TGCGCCAGCAGCTTGGAGTCGTCCAATGAGCAGTTCTTC,CASSLESSNEQFF
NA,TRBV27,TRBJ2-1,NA,TGTGCCAGCAGTGGAGGGACAAGGGGGATGAATGAGCAGTTCTTC,CASSGGTRGMNEQFF
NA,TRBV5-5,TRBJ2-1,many,TGTGCCAGCAGCTTTCCCGGGTATACCCCCGAGGGGGAGCAGTTCTTC,CASSFPGYTPEGEQFF
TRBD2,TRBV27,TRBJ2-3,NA,TGTGCCAGCAGTTTACATCCCTGGACTAGCGGGGGACCTAGCACAGATACGCAGTATTTT,CASSLHPWTSGGPSTDTQYF
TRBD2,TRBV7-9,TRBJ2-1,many,TGTGCCAGCAGTTTAAGCGGGGCGTACAATGAGCAGTTCTTC,CASSLSGAYNEQFF
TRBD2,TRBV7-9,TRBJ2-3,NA,TGTGCCAGCAGCCCAGACAGCGGGGTCAGCCCAGATACGCAGTATTTT,CASSPDSGVSPDTQYF
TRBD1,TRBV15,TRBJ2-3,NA,TGTGCCACCAGCAGTACGGGACAGGGGTCAGATACGCAGTATTTT,CATSSTGQGSDTQYF
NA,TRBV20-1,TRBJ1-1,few,TGCAGTGCCCCACAGCTAAGGCCACCCGGGGGCACTGAAGCTTTCTTT,CSAPQLRPPGGTEAFF
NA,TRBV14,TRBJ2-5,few,TGTGCCAGCAGCCAAGGCCACCGGGAGACCCAGTACTTC,CASSQGHRETQYF
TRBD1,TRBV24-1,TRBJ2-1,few,TGTGCCACCAGTGACACGGGACAGGGGGTCCTAGTACAACAGTTCTTC,CATSDTGQGVLVQQFF
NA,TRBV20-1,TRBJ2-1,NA,TGCAGGGCCTCAGGGGAGATTCCGGGTGAGCAGTTCTTC,CRASGEIPGEQFF
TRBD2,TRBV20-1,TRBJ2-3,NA,TGCAGTGCTAGAGAACTAGCGGGAGGGCCAGGAGATACGCAGTATTTT,CSARELAGGPGDTQYF
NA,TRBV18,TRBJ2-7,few,TGTGCCAGCTCACCTTTCCCCAACGGTGAGCAGTACTTC,CASSPFPNGEQYF
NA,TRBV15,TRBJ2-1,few,TGTGCCACCAGCAGCGGAAGAGCCTCCTACAATGAGCAGTTCTTC,CATSSGRASYNEQFF
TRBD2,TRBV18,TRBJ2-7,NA,TGTGCCAGCTCATCGGGGAGGGTCAACGAGCAGTACTTC,CASSSGRVNEQYF
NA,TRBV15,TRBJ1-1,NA,TGTGCCACCAGCAGAGATGCGTCGCGAGGGGCGTCAGCTTTCTTT,CATSRDASRGASAFF
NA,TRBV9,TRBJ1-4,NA,TGTGCCAGCAGCGCGGGCGGATCGTCAACTAATGAAAAACTGTTTTTT,CASSAGGSSTNEKLFF
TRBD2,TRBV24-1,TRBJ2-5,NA,TGTGCCACCAGTGCCCTAGCGGGTACCCAAGAGACCCAGTACTTC,CATSALAGTQETQYF
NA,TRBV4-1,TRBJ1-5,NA,TGCGCCAGCAGCAACCACATCGTTGCATGGCAGATCAATCAGCCCCAGCATTTT,CASSNHIVAWQINQPQHF